One sample yielded the 18 T cell receptor beta chains listed below, sequenced in a study of blood T cell repertoires in COVID-19. Assay used: immunoSEQ multiplex PCR; TCRdb lists only in-frame clones, some missing. In the table there are over 100,000 clones, 70% to 90% of which are singletons. The specimen sequenced was peripheral blood. The receptors were gathered from a woman aged 60-70 years with acute or convalescent COVID-19.

The chain joins TRBV3-1 (or the pseudogene TRBV3-2) to TRBJ1-2, with D possibly matching TRBD1 (6 bases). The V gene lost 0 bases and the J gene lost 4 bases, with 9 bases spanning the gap. The CDR3 has 14 residues. The germline gives CDR1 LGHDT, CDR2 YNNKEL (reference sequence). Here the CDR3 DNA reads TGTGCCAGCAGCCAAGATGGGGGGGCCTATGGCTACACCTTC. Protein: CASSQDGGAYGYTF.

V usage is TRBV2 and J usage is TRBJ2-1; 13 bases are shared with TRBD2. Losses at the gene ends were 8 bases for V and 6 bases for J; bases not matched to a gene: 7. In germline, CDR1 is SNHLY, CDR2 FYNNEI. CDR3 size: 15 residues. CDR3 nucleotides: TGTGCCAGCTCGGGACTAGCGGGACAAAGCAATGAGCAGTTCTTC. This codes for CASSGLAGQSNEQFF.

The V call is TRBV2, the J call TRBJ1-4; D is undetermined. Germline V gene lookup returns CDR1 SNHLY and CDR2 FYNNEI. CDR3 size: 15 residues. V was clipped by 2 bases and J by 3 bases, with 10 bases between them. CDR3 nucleotides: TGTGCCAGCAGTGAAAGCGGGCTGGCTAATGAAAAACTGTTTTTT. Translated, it gives CASSESGLANEKLFF.

The chain employs TRBV15 and TRBJ1-1; no clear D gene. V lost 3 bases and J lost 1, with 12 bases in between. Germline lookup yields CDR1 LNHNV and CDR2 YYDKDF (reference sequence). The CDR3 has 15 residues. CDR3 bases: TGTGCCACCAGCAGGTCAGAGGCCCCGAACACTGAAGCTTTCTTT. Protein sequence: CATSRSEAPNTEAFF.

This clone was recorded a few times. CDR3: CAWKLRYEQYF. The DNA for the CDR3 is TGTGCCTGGAAGCTACGGTACGAGCAGTACTTC. The genes are TRBV30 and TRBJ2-7; D remains unclear. The CDR3 has 11 amino acids. Trimming stripped 4 bases from V and 4 bases from J, with 8 bases between. The V gene's germline CDR1 is GTSNPN and CDR2 SVGIG (reference sequence).

The rearrangement joins TRBV13 to TRBJ2-5; 8 positions agree with TRBD1. Germline V lookup: CDR1 PRHDT, CDR2 FYEKMQ (reference sequence). The CDR3 length is 18 residues. The junction had 16 bases not matched to a gene; V was cut back by 0 bases and J by 7 bases. The CDR3 bases are TGTGCCAGCAGCTTAGGGGTTCCAGGGGGCGCCCGGGAAGCGACCCAGTACTTC. Amino acids: CASSLGVPGGAREATQYF.

The V and J genes are TRBV19 and TRBJ1-5; 7 positions match TRBD1. The trim removed 4 bases at V and 5 bases at J, leaving 8 bases unmatched. This CDR3 is built from 15 residues. Looked up from germline, CDR1 is LNHDA and CDR2 is SQIVND (reference sequence). The DNA of the CDR3 is TGTGCCAGTAGTACACTCGACAGGGAGGATCAGCCCCAGCATTTT. Protein product: CASSTLDREDQPQHF.

The CDR3 DNA is TGTGCCAGCAGCTCCGACCCCCCCGGTAGCCCCACACCCGGTGAGCAGTTCTTC. Translation gives CASSSDPPGSPTPGEQFF. The J gene is TRBJ2-1, the V gene TRBV7-3; D uncertain. V was cut by 4 bases and J by 9 bases, with 28 bases left in between. CDR1 is SGHTA and CDR2 is FQGTGA in the germline V gene. The CDR3 totals 18 residues. The full variable domain, its missing parts supplied by reference TRBV7-3 and TRBJ2-1, is GAGVSQTPSNKVTEKGKYVELRCDPISGHTALYWYRQSLGQGPEFLIYFQGTGAADDSGLPNDRFFAVRPEGSVSTLKIQRTERGDSAVYLCASSSDPPGSPTPGEQFFGPGTRLTVL.

This chain uses TRBV10-3 with TRBJ2-1, with 15 bases aligning to TRBD2. Germline V gene data show CDR1 as ENHRY and CDR2 as SYGVKD. The CDR3 extends over 17 amino acids. The V and J ends lost 4 bases and 1 base, in that order; junction bases with no gene match: 2. The CDR3, as DNA: TGTGCCATCAGTGGGACTAGCGGGGGGGCTTCCTACAATGAGCAGTTCTTC. Amino acids: CAISGTSGGASYNEQFF.

The rearrangement links TRBV27 to TRBJ2-7, with D perhaps TRBD2 (6 bases). This CDR3 is built from 13 residues. With 6 bases removed from V and 6 bases from J, the gap between germline ends came to 15 bases. CDR1 is MNHEY and CDR2 is SMNVEV in the germline V gene (reference sequence). CDR3 loop: CASRQNGGLEQYF. CDR3 DNA: TGTGCCAGCAGGCAGAATGGGGGACTCGAGCAGTACTTC.

This chain connects TRBV6-5 to TRBJ1-3, with unresolved D. The CDR3 runs 14 residues. Germline V lookup: CDR1 MNHEY, CDR2 SVGAGI. Deletions cut 6 bases from V and 0 bases from J, with 9 bases between. Here the CDR3 DNA reads TGTGCCAGCAGCGTACGGGGCTCTGGAAACACCATATATTTT. Residues: CASSVRGSGNTIYF.

The chain recombines TRBV6-5 with TRBJ2-7; 8 nucleotides agree with TRBD1. V trimming: 5 bases; J trimming: 3 bases; junction bases outside the gene matches: 9. Germline CDR1 and CDR2: MNHEY and SVGAGI. The CDR3 extends over 15 amino acids. In nucleotides, the CDR3 is TGTGCCAGCAGTAGACGGACAGGGATGTACTACGAGCAGTACTTC. Translated, it gives CASSRRTGMYYEQYF.

The chain is built from TRBV11-3 and TRBJ2-1, with D unresolved. The germline gives CDR1 SGHNT, CDR2 YENEEA. The CDR3 is 12 residues long. The V end lost 1 base, the J end lost 7 bases, and 5 bases lay between the germline ends. The CDR3 coding sequence is TGTGCCAGCAGCTTAGGACTGAATGAGCAGTTCTTC. Its protein product is CASSLGLNEQFF.

The V gene is TRBV2, the J gene TRBJ1-1; D is unclear. Trimming shortened V by 7 bases and J by 5 bases, and 20 bases separated the two germline ends. Germline CDR1 SNHLY, CDR2 FYNNEI. The CDR3 has 15 residues. The CDR3, as DNA: TGTGCCAGCAATTGGGGAGGCCGAAAGGGAACTGAAGCTTTCTTT. This codes for CASNWGGRKGTEAFF.

This clone was found a few times. V usage is TRBV7-2 and J usage is TRBJ1-5; D is unclear. Germline V gives CDR1 SGHTA, CDR2 FQGNSA. The CDR3 sequence is 13 residues long. Trimming shortened V by 6 bases and J by 0 bases, and 6 bases separated the two germline ends. The CDR3 protein is CASRTYSNQPQHF. The CDR3 DNA sequence: TGTGCCAGCAGGACTTATAGCAATCAGCCCCAGCATTTT.

The chain is built from TRBV30 and TRBJ1-2; D ambiguous. The CDR3 contains 12 residues. The V gene lost 1 base and the J gene lost 9 bases, with 12 bases spanning the gap. Germline V gene data show CDR1 as GTSNPN and CDR2 as SVGIG (reference sequence). The CDR3 protein is CAWSAQSSRYTF. For the CDR3, the DNA is TGTGCCTGGAGTGCACAGTCTAGCCGCTACACCTTC.

The V call is TRBV28, the J call TRBJ1-4; TRBD1 is a possible D gene (6 bases). CDR1 MDHEN and CDR2 SYDVKM come from the germline V gene. Between the trimmed V and J ends, which lost 5 bases and 5 bases, there was a span of 15 bases. The CDR3 loop spans 15 amino acids. The DNA of the CDR3 is TGTGCCAGCAGTCCTTACAGGGCCCGAAATGAAAAACTGTTTTTT. It codes for CASSPYRARNEKLFF.

The rearrangement joins TRBV14 to TRBJ2-1; TRBD2 matches 10 bases. This CDR3 comprises 15 residues. V lost 1 base, J lost 7 bases, and 4 bases stayed unmatched. CDR1 is SGHDN and CDR2 is FVKESK in the germline V gene. CDR3 sequence: CASSQGSGRANEQFF. The CDR3 region has the DNA TGTGCCAGCAGCCAAGGGAGCGGGAGGGCAAATGAGCAGTTCTTC.